This T cell receptor (beta chain) was captured in a study of blood T cell repertoires in COVID-19. On the study more broadly: Spain, Italy and the United States supplied samples that represented acute and convalescent COVID-19.

The repertoire was sequenced with immunoSEQ multiplex PCR; TCRdb's copy has only in-frame clones and lacks some. The table lists 280,000 or so clones, roughly 80% of them singletons. The CDR3 has 16 amino acids. V gave up 0 bases and J gave up 4 bases, with 14 bases separating them. The V gene's germline CDR1 is LGHNA and CDR2 YSLEER. Many counts were recorded for this clone. The source of this sequence is a woman between 50 and 59 years old who had recovered from COVID-19. Source material: peripheral blood. This chain links TRBV4-3 with TRBJ2-3; tentative D call: TRBD2 (5 bases). The CDR3: CASSQDGLDHADTQYF. DNA of the CDR3: TGCGCCAGCAGCCAAGACGGACTGGACCACGCAGATACGCAGTATTTT.